This paragraph covers one T cell receptor (beta chain) sequence. As yet, its antigen is unknown. Per germline, CDR1 MGHDK and CDR2 SYGVNS. V trimming: 3 bases; J trimming: 12 bases; junction bases outside the gene matches: 11. The CDR3 has 15 residues. A single record per CDR3 protein comes from TCRdb applying MiXCR to the 5' RACE reads. The table includes around 160,000 distinct CDR3 sequences, around 10% detected once. The record originates from a study of T-cell memory formation after mild COVID-19. Points from the study as a whole: Clones contracting day 15 to 85 were balanced CD4/CD8; later expanders leaned CD4+.

The sample comprised PBMCs or a T cell subset sorted from them (not recorded which). The V and J genes are TRBV25-1 and TRBJ2-1, with 10 bases identical to TRBD1. The sequence was collected from a man aged 18 to 29 who had mild COVID-19 (a few samples of this study predate the infection). Cell type and time point are not known. CDR3 sequence: CASSDPGTGDKLQFF. CDR3 DNA sequence: TGTGCCAGCAGTGACCCCGGGACAGGGGATAAATTGCAGTTCTTC.